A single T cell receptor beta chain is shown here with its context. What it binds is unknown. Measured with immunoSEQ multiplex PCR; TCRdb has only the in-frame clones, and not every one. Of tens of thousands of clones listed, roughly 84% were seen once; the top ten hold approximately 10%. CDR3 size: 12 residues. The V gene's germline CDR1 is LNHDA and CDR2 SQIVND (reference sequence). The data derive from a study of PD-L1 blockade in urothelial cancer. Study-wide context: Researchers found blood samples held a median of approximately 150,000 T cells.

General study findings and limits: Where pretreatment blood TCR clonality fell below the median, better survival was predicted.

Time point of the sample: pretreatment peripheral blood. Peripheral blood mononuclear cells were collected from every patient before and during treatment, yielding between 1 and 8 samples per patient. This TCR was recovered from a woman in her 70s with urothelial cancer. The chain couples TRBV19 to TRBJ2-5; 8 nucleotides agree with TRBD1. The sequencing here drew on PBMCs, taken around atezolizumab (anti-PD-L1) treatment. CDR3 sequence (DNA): TGTGCTACTGAGGACAGGGAGGAGACCCAGTACTTC. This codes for CATEDREETQYF.